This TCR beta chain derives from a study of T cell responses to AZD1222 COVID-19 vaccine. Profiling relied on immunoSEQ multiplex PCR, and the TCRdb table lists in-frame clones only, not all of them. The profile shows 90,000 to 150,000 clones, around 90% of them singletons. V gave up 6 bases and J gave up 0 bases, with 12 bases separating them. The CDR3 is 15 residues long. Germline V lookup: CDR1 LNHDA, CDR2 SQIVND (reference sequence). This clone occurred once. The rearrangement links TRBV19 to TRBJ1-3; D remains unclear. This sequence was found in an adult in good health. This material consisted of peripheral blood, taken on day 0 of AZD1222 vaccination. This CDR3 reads CASSIGLGSGNTIYF. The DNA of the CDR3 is TGTGCCAGTAGCATCGGGCTGGGCTCTGGAAACACCATATATTTT.